Below, 18 T cell receptor beta chains from the same sample are listed, as sequenced in a study of Ad26.COV2.S vaccination and SARS-CoV-2 variants. As to treatment: some 19 received Ad26.COV2.S at low or high dose, single or two shots; several received placebo; per-sample allocation not given. Collection of samples fell on day 63 after the first vaccine or placebo injection. TCRdb's copy holds only in-frame clones and misses some; the assay was immunoSEQ multiplex PCR. Here the sample spans some 410,000 clones, about 90% being singletons. Source: peripheral blood, taken in a trial of Ad26.COV2.S vaccine versus placebo. These receptors came from a person between 18 and 59 years old who received the Ad26.COV2.S COVID-19 vaccine or a placebo.

This rearrangement joins TRBV30 to TRBJ1-4; D is uncertain. Germline lookup yields CDR1 GTSNPN and CDR2 SVGIG (reference sequence). The V and J ends lost 3 bases and 8 bases respectively, with 4 bases between them. The CDR3 length is 10 residues. The CDR3 nucleotides are TGTGCCTGGAGCGGAGAAAAACTGTTTTTT. Its translation is CAWSGEKLFF.

The CDR3 bases are TGTGCCAGCAGCCTGGGACAGGACGCTTCCTACGAGCAGTACTTC. Its translation: CASSLGQDASYEQYF. The V and J genes are TRBV5-6 and TRBJ2-7; 8 nucleotides agree with TRBD1. The CDR3 contains 15 residues. Germline loops: CDR1 SGHDT, CDR2 YYEEEE. V shed 4 bases and J 1 base; nucleotides not matched to a gene: 7.

This chain's CDR3 is CASSFITTGELFF. In DNA form, the CDR3 reads TGTGCCAGCAGCTTTATAACCACAGGGGAGCTGTTTTTT. This sequence joins TRBV11-2 and TRBJ2-2; D remains unclear. The CDR3 extends over 13 amino acids. The V end lost 3 bases, the J end lost 8 bases, and 10 bases lay between the germline ends. CDR1 is SGHAT and CDR2 is FQNNGV in the germline V gene.

Written as DNA, the CDR3 is TGTGCCAGTAGGGGGCTTAACACAGATACGCAGTATTTT. It translates to CASRGLNTDTQYF. This rearrangement joins TRBV19 to TRBJ2-3; perhaps TRBD1 as D (5 bases). The ends were cut back, 6 bases at V and 2 bases at J, with 9 bases in the middle. CDR1 and CDR2 (germline): LNHDA, SQIVND (reference sequence). This CDR3 is 13 amino acids long.

The chain recombines TRBV7-2 with TRBJ1-5; D gene unclear. The CDR3 sequence is 14 residues long. V was trimmed by 1 base and J by 4 bases, leaving 8 bases between them. Germline CDR1 SGHTA, CDR2 FQGNSA. The CDR3 region has the DNA TGTGCCAGCAGCTTAGGTCTGTTGAATCAGCCCCAGCATTTT. Translated, it gives CASSLGLLNQPQHF. Based on the CDR3 plus reference TRBV7-2 and TRBJ1-5, the full variable domain is GAGVSQSPSNKVTEKGKDVELRCDPISGHTALYWYRQSLGQGLEFLIYFQGNSAPDKSGLPSDRFSAERTGGSVSTLTIQRTQQEDSAVYLCASSLGLLNQPQHFGDGTRLSIL.

V gene TRBV19 combines with J gene TRBJ1-4, with 7 bases matching TRBD1. From germline, CDR1 is LNHDA and CDR2 SQIVND (reference sequence). V lost 5 bases to trimming and J lost 7 bases; unmatched junction nucleotides: 10. There are 15 residues in the CDR3. The CDR3 DNA reads as TGTGCCAGTAGTGCCGCAGGGGGGGTGGCTGAAAAACTGTTTTTT. Translating gives CASSAAGGVAEKLFF. The full variable domain, rest sourced from reference TRBV19 and TRBJ1-4, is DGGITQSPKYLFRKEGQNVTLSCEQNLNHDAMYWYRQDPGQGLRLIYYSQIVNDFQKGDIAEGYSVSREKKESFPLTVTSAQKNPTAFYLCASSAAGGVAEKLFFGSGTQLSVL.

The chain carries TRBV7-2 and TRBJ2-5; the match to TRBD2 covers 15 bases. The germline gives CDR1 SGHTA, CDR2 FQGNSA. This CDR3 has 16 residues. Germline trimming cut 5 bases from V and 2 bases from J; bases unmatched to any gene: 3. CDR3 DNA sequence: TGTGCCAGCAGCCCCGGACTAGCGGGGGGGCAAGAGACCCAGTACTTC. Its protein is CASSPGLAGGQETQYF.

In DNA, the CDR3 is TGTGCCAGCAGCTTCTCCGGGTCTAGGGCAGAGACCCAGTACTTC. This sequence encodes CASSFSGSRAETQYF. This chain connects TRBV5-4 to TRBJ2-5, with D unclear. Per germline, CDR1 SGHNT and CDR2 YYREEE (reference sequence). The CDR3 extends over 15 amino acids. V shed 2 bases and J shed 4 bases, with 15 bases lying between them.

As concerns this clone: Other nucleotide sequences in the sample specify the same CDR3. The chain recombines TRBV27 with TRBJ2-3; D uncertain. Germline CDR1 and CDR2: MNHEY and SMNVEV (reference sequence). The CDR3 totals 13 residues. Trimming took off 2 bases at V and 2 bases at J, with 5 bases between the two ends. Here the CDR3 DNA reads TGTGCCAGCAGTTTACCTTACACAGATACGCAGTATTTT. Its protein product is CASSLPYTDTQYF.

The genes are TRBV24-1 and TRBJ2-3; D is unclear. The germline V and J ends were trimmed by 4 bases and 2 bases, with 3 bases remaining between them. The CDR3 contains 12 residues. The germline gives CDR1 KGHDR, CDR2 SFDVKD. The CDR3 region is CATSEATDTQYF. CDR3 nucleotides: TGTGCCACCAGTGAGGCCACAGATACGCAGTATTTT.

J is TRBJ1-2 and V is TRBV4-1, with D unclear. Trimming took off 4 bases at V and 8 bases at J, with 8 bases between the two ends. In germline, CDR1 is MGHRA, CDR2 YSYEKL. The CDR3 spans 11 residues. CDR3 region: CASSRGRGYTF. The CDR3 DNA sequence: TGCGCCAGCAGCCGCGGCAGGGGCTACACCTTC.

The count of this clone is one. The chain joins TRBV6-5 to TRBJ1-4; weak D call: TRBD1 (5 bases). The germline V gene encodes CDR1 MNHEY and CDR2 SVGAGI. V dropped 0 bases and J dropped 8 bases, with 16 bases sitting between them. The CDR3 sequence is 16 residues long. CDR3 loop: CASSYSMGAGGEKLFF. Here the CDR3 DNA reads TGTGCCAGCAGTTACTCTATGGGCGCCGGGGGGGAAAAACTGTTTTTT.

In nucleotides, the CDR3 is TGTGCCAGCAGCTCCCTGGGAGGGAACGTCCAAGAGACCCAGTACTTC. This translates into CASSSLGGNVQETQYF. This chain connects TRBV11-2 to TRBJ2-5; TRBD2 agrees at 7 bases. CDR1 and CDR2 from the germline V gene are SGHAT and FQNNGV. V lost 4 bases to trimming and J lost 1 base; unmatched junction nucleotides: 9. The CDR3 sequence is 16 residues long.

V gene TRBV20-1 combines with J gene TRBJ2-3; D call uncertain. V was clipped by 3 bases and J by 7 bases, with 5 bases between them. This CDR3 region has 10 residues. Per the germline V gene, CDR1 is DFQATT and CDR2 is SNEGSKA (reference sequence). CDR3 region: CSARLYTQYF. CDR3 sequence (DNA): TGCAGTGCTAGGCTTTATACGCAGTATTTT.

The J gene is TRBJ1-4, the V gene TRBV4-3; D not certain. V was shortened by 1 base and J by 0 bases, with 6 bases between the two germline ends. CDR1 is LGHNA and CDR2 is YSLEER in the germline V gene. This CDR3 spans 15 amino acids. CDR3 sequence reads: CASSQAAATNEKLFF. The CDR3 coding sequence is TGCGCCAGCAGCCAAGCAGCTGCAACTAATGAAAAACTGTTTTTT.

This clone was observed a single time. This chain connects TRBV27 to TRBJ1-2, with D maybe TRBD1 (6 bases). CDR1 is MNHEY and CDR2 is SMNVEV in the germline V gene (reference sequence). This CDR3 region has 12 residues. Between the trimmed V and J ends, which lost 5 bases and 8 bases, there was a span of 12 bases. The CDR3 sequence is CASSPSGVGYTF. As DNA, the CDR3 is TGTGCCAGCAGTCCATCAGGGGTCGGCTACACCTTC.

The CDR3 sequence is CSAAITDTQYF. The CDR3 coding sequence is TGCAGCGCCGCGATCACAGATACGCAGTATTTT. The rearrangement joins TRBV29-1 to TRBJ2-3; no firm D call. The CDR3 contains 11 residues. Per the germline V gene, CDR1 is SQVTM and CDR2 is ANQGSEA. V was clipped by 7 bases and J by 2 bases, with 7 bases between them.

The gene calls are TRBV30 and TRBJ1-1; a possible D gene is TRBD1 (5 bases). Germline assignment: CDR1 GTSNPN and CDR2 SVGIG (reference sequence). V lost 3 bases and J lost 5, with 19 bases in between. The CDR3 sequence is 15 residues long. The CDR3 reads CAWSGGGGVITEAFF. Written as DNA, the CDR3 is TGTGCCTGGAGCGGGGGTGGAGGCGTTATTACTGAAGCTTTCTTT.